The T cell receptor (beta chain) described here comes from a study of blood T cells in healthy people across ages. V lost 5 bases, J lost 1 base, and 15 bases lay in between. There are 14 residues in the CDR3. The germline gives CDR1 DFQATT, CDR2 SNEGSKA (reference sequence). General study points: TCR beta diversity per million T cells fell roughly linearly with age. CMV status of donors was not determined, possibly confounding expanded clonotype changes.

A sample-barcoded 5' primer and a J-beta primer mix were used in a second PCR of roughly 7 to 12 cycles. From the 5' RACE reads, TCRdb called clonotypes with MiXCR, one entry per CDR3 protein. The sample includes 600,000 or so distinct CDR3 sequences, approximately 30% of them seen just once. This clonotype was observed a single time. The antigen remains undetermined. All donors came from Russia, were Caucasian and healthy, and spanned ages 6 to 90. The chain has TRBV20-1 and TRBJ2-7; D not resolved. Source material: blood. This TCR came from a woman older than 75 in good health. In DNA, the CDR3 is TGCAGTGCTTCGAAGGGTTCTCAGTCCTACGAGCAGTACTTC. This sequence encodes CSASKGSQSYEQYF.